Detailed here is one TCR beta chain. Its recognized antigen is unknown. No clone much larger than this one lies a single base away; base qualities are absent. TCRbeta CDR3 regions were amplified from genomic DNA by means of the immunoSEQ Assay, a bias-controlled multiplex PCR. The source study handled its data this way. Within the assay, amplification of reference gene primers was used to estimate how many nucleated cells each sample contained. To quantify the absolute abundance of each unique TCRbeta CDR3 rearrangement, sequence reads were collapsed and filtered. For each sample, productive Simpson clonality was calculated by taking the square root of Simpson's diversity index across productive rearrangements. The clones in this table, taken by TCRdb from immuneACCESS, are in-frame only. Not every clone is retained; where verified, under half of the shortfall comes from an unresolved V gene, and the cause of the rest is unknown. V, J and clone size derive from that table, while D and trimming were established from the DNA sequence. Here the sample has about 350,000 clones; roughly 90% occur a single time. The ten largest make up around 4% of the sample.

One collaborating source in Seattle enrolled patients during active infection and followed them longitudinally through the course of disease. The collaborating institutions used their own protocols to collect whole blood in K2EDTA tubes. For TCRbeta analysis, collaborators shipped samples as frozen whole blood, isolated PBMCs, or DNA extracted from either of those sample types. The entry originates in a study of blood T cell repertoires in COVID-19 (TCRdb year 2020). About the study as a whole: Samples covering the acute and convalescent phases of COVID-19 were provided by collaborators in the United States, Italy and Spain. Samples came from the ongoing ImmuneRACE study (first 160 participants) plus 1,254 subjects from 6 global collaborators. The material from the prospective study consisted of cDNA or gDNA derived from T cells, B-cell-depleted T cells, or PBMCs. Subjects who had been exposed to COVID-19, were actively infected with it, or had recovered from it provided the deeply sampled blood TCRbeta repertoires that made up the dataset. The sample metadata nearly always contained a de-identified subject ID, COVID-19 status, age in years and sex. The repertoires were made available in a free public database intended to serve as a resource for research on the immune response to SARS-CoV-2. Where HLA class I and class II types were available, the types were taken from metadata supplied by the sample provider, not from assay-based typing.

Taken from cysteine to phenylalanine, the CDR3 has 15 residues. Of all the DNA, just the CDR3 is kept, 45 bases in frame from base 1. V is cut by 4 bases and J by 2 bases, and the space between the germline ends is 16 bases. Based on the germline V gene, the CDR1 and CDR2 sequences are SGHRS and YFSETQ. On the study overall, not on this receptor specifically: Clinical and demographic metadata were provided uncurated, with the amount varying by source and participant.

The sample comprised peripheral blood. The V and J genes are TRBV5-1 and TRBJ2-7; perhaps TRBD2 is the D gene, with 7 bases matching. This clonotype was sampled from an older woman with COVID-19, enrolled during active disease. The DNA sequence is TGCGCCAGCAGCATGTGGGGGGGGCCCCCCTACGAGCAGTACTTC. The resulting protein is CASSMWGGPPYEQYF. Reference TRBV5-1 and TRBJ2-7 genes cover what lies past the CDR3, so the full variable domain is KAGVTQTPRYLIKTRGQQVTLSCSPISGHRSVSWYQQTPGQGLQFLFEYFSETQRNKGNFPGRFSGRQFSNSRSEMNVSTLELGDSALYLCASSMWGGPPYEQYFGPGTRLTVT.